This T cell receptor (beta chain) comes out of a study of cytomegalovirus exposure and HLA in healthy donors. This CDR3 comprises 12 residues. V was trimmed by 0 bases and J by 8 bases, leaving 7 bases between them. Per the germline V gene, CDR1 is ENHRY and CDR2 is SYGVKD. Study-wide findings and caveats: Differences between HLA loci emerged in a later analysis of TCR association rates, with DRB1 most and HLA-C fewest. As was reported, the HLA-A and HLA-B alleles of most subjects were accurately predicted from TCR beta sequences.

Worth noting for this clone: Its target is unknown.

The primer mix had 60 Vbeta and 13 Jbeta primers. Data came from immunoSEQ multiplex PCR; TCRdb stores just in-frame clones and leaves some out. In the table there are around 170,000 clones, about 84% of which are singletons. The rearrangement joins TRBV10-3 to TRBJ1-2; D unresolved. The receptor comes from a man between 50 and 59 years old in good health and CMV-seronegative. Specimen: PBMCs. CDR3 DNA: TGTGCCATCAGTGAGTCAGACAACGGCTACACCTTC. This encodes CAISESDNGYTF.